Below, one T cell receptor (beta chain) is given with its context. This record belongs to a study of regulatory dendritic cells for organ transplantation. The method was immunoSEQ multiplex PCR; TCRdb's version includes in-frame clones alone and lacks a portion of them. The repertoire holds 25,000 to 30,000 clones, with about three quarters as singletons. The CDR3 consists of 14 residues. V shed 4 bases and J shed 1 base, with 8 bases lying between them. The germline CDR1 and CDR2 sequences are SNHLY and FYNNEI. J is TRBJ1-3 and V is TRBV2; D remains ambiguous. Source material: memory CD4+ T cells from blood. Regarding subset: CD45RO+ memory T cells. The sequence was obtained from a human donor in good health. CDR3 in amino acids: CASSGTPSGNTIYF. The CDR3 DNA is TGTGCCAGCAGTGGGACGCCGTCTGGAAACACCATATATTTT. Using reference TRBV2 and TRBJ1-3 for the parts outside the CDR3, the full variable domain is EPEVTQTPSHQVTQMGQEVILRCVPISNHLYFYWYRQILGQKVEFLVSFYNNEISEKSEIFDDQFSVERPDGSNFTLKIRSTKLEDSAMYFCASSGTPSGNTIYFGEGSWLTVV.